This record covers a single T cell receptor beta chain. What it recognizes is unknown. This entry is derived from a study of T-cell reconstitution after alpha-beta-depleted transplantation in children. Whole-study findings and limits: Recipient T cells and thymic progenitors that survived gave rise to the high TCRbeta diversity observed at day 60 in some patients. After one year, T-cell counts and TCRbeta diversity mostly came from new T cells. After transplant, at about two months, alpha-beta T cells were reportedly derived from several hundred expanded graft clones.

Preparing the TCRbeta library involved the use of unique molecular identifiers. TCRdb called the PCR reads again in MiXCR, with one record for every CDR3 protein. Of about 980,000 distinct CDR3 sequences listed, about 29% are singletons. The CDR3 is 14 amino acids. Germline V gene sequence: CDR1 SGHDN, CDR2 FVKESK. V lost 4 bases and J lost 4, with 13 bases in between. The chain employs TRBV14 and TRBJ1-1; no clear D. The sequencing used PBMCs, mostly from graft donor cells, collected 360 days after TCRalphabeta/CD19-depleted stem cell transplant. The receptor was derived from a boy in the first two years of life who had a stem cell transplant for SCID, so the T cells may come from the graft donor. The CDR3 DNA sequence: TGTGCCAGCAGCCCGGGTTCGTTCAGCACTGAAGCTTTCTTT. Protein product: CASSPGSFSTEAFF.